One and the same sample provided the 12 T cell receptor beta chains below, sequenced in a study of blood T cell repertoires in COVID-19. The protocol was immunoSEQ multiplex PCR, while the TCRdb copy is restricted to in-frame clones and leaves out a portion. Of around 95,000 clones listed, about 85% were seen once; the top ten hold 9.5% to 15%. The sequencing input was peripheral blood. The receptors shown here come from a human donor in a cohort sampled during active COVID-19.

The chain is built from TRBV2 and TRBJ2-1, with 12 bases matching TRBD2. The length of the CDR3 is 15 residues. Germline CDR1 SNHLY, CDR2 FYNNEI. Trimming at V came to 3 bases and at J to 8 bases, leaving 5 bases not matched to a gene. DNA of the CDR3: TGTGCCAGCAGTGACAGGGGACTAGCGGGCTATGAGCAGTTCTTC. Translating it yields CASSDRGLAGYEQFF. Supplemented by reference TRBV2 and TRBJ2-1, the full variable domain reads EPEVTQTPSHQVTQMGQEVILRCVPISNHLYFYWYRQILGQKVEFLVSFYNNEISEKSEIFDDQFSVERPDGSNFTLKIRSTKLEDSAMYFCASSDRGLAGYEQFFGPGTRLTVL.

The chain has TRBV12-3 or TRBV12-4 and TRBJ1-5; D possibly corresponds to TRBD1 (5 bases). This CDR3 contains 12 residues. V lost 7 bases, J lost 6 bases, and 10 bases lay in between. CDR3 in amino acids: CASTIGVQPQHF. CDR3 coding DNA: TGTGCCAGCACCATAGGGGTTCAGCCCCAGCATTTT.

The chain is built from TRBV6-1 and TRBJ2-5, with D maybe TRBD2 (7 bases). The CDR3 length is 16 residues. Trimming pared 0 bases from V and 5 bases from J, leaving 16 bases between. Per germline, CDR1 MNHNS and CDR2 SASEGT. The CDR3 spells CASSEARWGGPETQYF. CDR3 bases: TGTGCCAGCAGTGAAGCGAGGTGGGGGGGCCCTGAGACCCAGTACTTC.

The chain links TRBV5-4 to TRBJ2-1, with TRBD1 identical over 9 bases. V shed 6 bases, J shed 2 bases, and the junction held 3 bases outside the gene matches. The CDR3 has 14 amino acids. CDR1 SGHNT and CDR2 YYREEE come from the germline V gene (reference sequence). CDR3: CASTRTGAYNEQFF. The CDR3 bases are TGTGCCAGCACGAGGACAGGGGCCTACAATGAGCAGTTCTTC. The whole variable domain, filled in from reference TRBV5-4 and TRBJ2-1, reads ETGVTQSPTHLIKTRGQQVTLRCSSQSGHNTVSWYQQALGQGPQFIFQYYREEENGRGNFPPRFSGLQFPNYSSELNVNALELDDSALYLCASTRTGAYNEQFFGPGTRLTVL.

V gene TRBV2 combines with J gene TRBJ2-4; a weak D match, TRBD2 (6 bases). CDR1 and CDR2 (germline): SNHLY, FYNNEI. Trimming stripped 4 bases from V and 8 bases from J, with 9 bases between. This CDR3 has 12 amino acids. The CDR3 sequence is CASSVGGDIQYF. The CDR3 nucleotides are TGTGCCAGCAGTGTAGGAGGGGACATTCAGTACTTC.

V usage is TRBV12-3 or TRBV12-4 and J usage is TRBJ1-4; D is unresolved. The CDR3 has 13 residues. Trimming stripped 0 bases from V and 8 bases from J, with 7 bases between. CDR3 protein: CASSLAPGEKLFF. CDR3 bases: TGTGCCAGCAGTTTAGCGCCGGGAGAAAAACTGTTTTTT.

This chain connects TRBV12-3 or TRBV12-4 to TRBJ2-5; D unresolved. The CDR3 covers 12 residues. Trimming took 3 bases from V and 5 from J, leaving 7 bases between them. The CDR3 sequence: CASSFLVETQYF. In DNA, the CDR3 is TGTGCCAGCAGTTTTTTAGTCGAGACCCAGTACTTC.

The chain couples TRBV30 to TRBJ1-6; 7 bases line up with TRBD1. In germline, CDR1 is GTSNPN, CDR2 SVGIG (reference sequence). CDR3 length: 14 residues. J lost 10 bases, V lost 3 bases, and 9 bases had no gene match. The CDR3 coding sequence is TGTGCCTGGAGCCTCGACAGGGTGGCGTCACCCCTCCACTTT. Translating gives CAWSLDRVASPLHF.

The chain carries TRBV29-1 and TRBJ2-2, with D tentatively TRBD1 (6 bases). The germline V gene encodes CDR1 SQVTM and CDR2 ANQGSEA. The germline V and J ends were trimmed by 4 bases and 3 bases, with 12 bases remaining between them. The CDR3 totals 14 residues. The CDR3 is CSVVNRADTGELFF. The CDR3 nucleotides read TGCAGCGTTGTCAACAGGGCGGACACCGGGGAGCTGTTTTTT.

V and J are TRBV6-6 and TRBJ1-1, with D unresolved. The CDR3 sequence is 14 residues long. CDR1 and CDR2 (germline): MNHNY, SVGAGI (reference sequence). V was pared by 2 bases and J by 9 bases, with 16 bases between. CDR3 residues: CASSYPEGVVKAFF. The CDR3, as DNA: TGTGCCAGCAGTTACCCAGAAGGAGTGGTGAAAGCTTTCTTT.

The chain couples TRBV5-6 to TRBJ1-1; the match to TRBD1 covers 8 bases. CDR1 is SGHDT and CDR2 is YYEEEE in the germline V gene. The CDR3 contains 15 residues. V gave up 0 bases and J gave up 4 bases; unmatched junction bases: 5. Here the CDR3 DNA reads TGTGCCAGCAGCTTGGTCGGACAGGGAGTCACTGAAGCTTTCTTT. This gives the protein CASSLVGQGVTEAFF.

The chain joins TRBV4-1 to TRBJ2-4; D is uncertain. V was pared by 0 bases and J by 9 bases, with 15 bases between. The CDR3 spans 15 residues. Germline-derived CDR1 and CDR2 are MGHRA and YSYEKL. Written as DNA, the CDR3 is TGCGCCAGCAGCCAAGATCGTCCCGAACATGGCATTCAGTACTTC. Translating gives CASSQDRPEHGIQYF.